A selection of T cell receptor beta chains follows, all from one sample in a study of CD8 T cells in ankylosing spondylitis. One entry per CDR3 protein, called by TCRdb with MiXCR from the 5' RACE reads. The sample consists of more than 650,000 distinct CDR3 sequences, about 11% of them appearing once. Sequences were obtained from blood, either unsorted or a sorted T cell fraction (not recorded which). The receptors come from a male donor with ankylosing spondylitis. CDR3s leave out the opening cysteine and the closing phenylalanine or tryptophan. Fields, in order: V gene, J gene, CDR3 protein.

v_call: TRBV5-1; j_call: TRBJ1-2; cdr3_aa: ASSLGPIGGAGMSNYGYT
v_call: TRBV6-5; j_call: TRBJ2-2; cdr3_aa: ASSYSRGPTRFRELF
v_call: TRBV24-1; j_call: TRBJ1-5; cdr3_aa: ATSDSTGEGQPQH
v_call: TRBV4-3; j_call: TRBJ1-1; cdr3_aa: ASSQSVNTEAF
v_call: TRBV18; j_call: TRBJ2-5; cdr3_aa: ASSPPGLETQY
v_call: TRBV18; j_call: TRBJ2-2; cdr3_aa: ASSPAGSMNTGELF
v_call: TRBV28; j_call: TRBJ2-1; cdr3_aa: ASSIGTASYNEQF
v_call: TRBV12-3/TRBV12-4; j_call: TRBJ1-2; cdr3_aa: ASSPGRITNYGYT
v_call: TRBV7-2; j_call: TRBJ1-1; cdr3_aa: ASSSQPKGTEAF
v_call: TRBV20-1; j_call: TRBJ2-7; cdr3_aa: SARGPGAPGQY
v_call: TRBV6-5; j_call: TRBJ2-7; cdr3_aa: ASSYSKGQRRYEQY
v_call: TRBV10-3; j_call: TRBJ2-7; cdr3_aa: AISATGQDSYEQY
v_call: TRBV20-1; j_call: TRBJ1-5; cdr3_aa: SAQWGQSYSNQPQH
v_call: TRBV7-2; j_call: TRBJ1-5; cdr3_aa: ATRTNSYQPQH
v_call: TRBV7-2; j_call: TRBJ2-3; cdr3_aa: ASSSGHLTGADTQY
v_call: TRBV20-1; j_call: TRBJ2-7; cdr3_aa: SASARDKPGQY
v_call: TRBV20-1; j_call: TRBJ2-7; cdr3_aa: SARGDNRGLDEQY
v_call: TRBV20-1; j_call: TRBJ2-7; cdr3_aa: SASPRTGRSYEQY
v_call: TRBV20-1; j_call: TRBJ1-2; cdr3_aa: SASYRGANNYGYT
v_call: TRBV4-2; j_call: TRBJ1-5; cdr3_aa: ASSPLGRPADHNQPQH
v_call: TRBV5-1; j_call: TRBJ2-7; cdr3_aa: ASSLEAIFEQY
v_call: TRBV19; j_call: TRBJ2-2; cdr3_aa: ASNQPGLAPTGELF
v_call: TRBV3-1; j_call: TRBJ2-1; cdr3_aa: ASSPGIKTYNEQF
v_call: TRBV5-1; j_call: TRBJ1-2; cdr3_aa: ASSFTGAGYT
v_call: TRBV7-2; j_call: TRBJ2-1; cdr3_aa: ASSLDGAGGRGEQF
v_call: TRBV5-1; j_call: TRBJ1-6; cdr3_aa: ASSLSGGSSYNSPLH
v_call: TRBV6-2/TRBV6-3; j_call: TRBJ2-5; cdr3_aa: ASSPLDRAGETQY
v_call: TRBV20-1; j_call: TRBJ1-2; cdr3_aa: SALDGQGFGYT
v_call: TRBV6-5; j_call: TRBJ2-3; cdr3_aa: ASSRLGQGRADTQY
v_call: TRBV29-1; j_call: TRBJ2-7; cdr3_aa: SAARDIGEQY
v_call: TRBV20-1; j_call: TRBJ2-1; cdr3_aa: SAPSYRDNEQF
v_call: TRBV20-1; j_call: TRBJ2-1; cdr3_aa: SAVSTYYNEQF
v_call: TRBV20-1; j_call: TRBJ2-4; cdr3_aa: SAPSPTREALTAKNIQY
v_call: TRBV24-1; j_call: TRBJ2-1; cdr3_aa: ATSGGKGGDYNEQF
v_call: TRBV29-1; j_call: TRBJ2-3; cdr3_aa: SVEELVRTGTSRPNTDTQY
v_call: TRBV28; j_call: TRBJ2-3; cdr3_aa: ASRLGRGGGTQY
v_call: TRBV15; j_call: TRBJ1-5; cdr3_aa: ATRPGLNQPQH
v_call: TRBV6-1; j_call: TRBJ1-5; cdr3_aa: ASSGRSDQPQH
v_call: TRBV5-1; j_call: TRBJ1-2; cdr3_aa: ASSLGAGPGYT
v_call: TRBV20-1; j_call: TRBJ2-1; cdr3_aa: SASPYAGTNYNEQF
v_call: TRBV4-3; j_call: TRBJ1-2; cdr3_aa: ASSHAGQDPGGYT
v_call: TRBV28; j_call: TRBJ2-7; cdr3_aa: ASSLETLSSYEQY
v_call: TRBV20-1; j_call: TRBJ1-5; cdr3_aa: SAIWRAADQPQH
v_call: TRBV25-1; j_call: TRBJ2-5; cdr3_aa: ASSEWGARKTQY
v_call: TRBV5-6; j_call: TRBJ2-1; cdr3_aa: ASSPGREDEQF
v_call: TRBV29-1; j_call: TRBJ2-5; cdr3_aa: SVPASGGGETQY
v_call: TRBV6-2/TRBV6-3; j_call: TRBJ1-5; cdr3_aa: ASSYRFPQPQH
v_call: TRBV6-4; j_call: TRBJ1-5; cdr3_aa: ARGQGNQPQH
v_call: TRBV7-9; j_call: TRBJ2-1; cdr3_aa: ASSLFGEQF
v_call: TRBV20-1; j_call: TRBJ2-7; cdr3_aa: SARVAPGAGGPMDYEQY
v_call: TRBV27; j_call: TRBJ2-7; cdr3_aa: ASRDILREQY
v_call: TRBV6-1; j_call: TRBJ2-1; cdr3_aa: ASRFEGLSYNEQF
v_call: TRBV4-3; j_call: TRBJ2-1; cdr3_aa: ASSQTWGAHEQF
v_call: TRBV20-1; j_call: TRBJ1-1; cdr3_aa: SARDGVNTEAF
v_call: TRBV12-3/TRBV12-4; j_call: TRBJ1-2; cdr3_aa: ASGTGAPGYGYT
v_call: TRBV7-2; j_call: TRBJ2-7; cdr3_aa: ASSFSSHSYEQY
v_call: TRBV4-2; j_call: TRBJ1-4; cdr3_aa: ASSQGDREVGTEKLF
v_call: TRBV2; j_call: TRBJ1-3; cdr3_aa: ASSERGQFSGNTIY
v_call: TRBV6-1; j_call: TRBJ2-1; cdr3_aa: ASMREGYNEQF
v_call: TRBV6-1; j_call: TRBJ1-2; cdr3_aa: ASSTRTGYGYT